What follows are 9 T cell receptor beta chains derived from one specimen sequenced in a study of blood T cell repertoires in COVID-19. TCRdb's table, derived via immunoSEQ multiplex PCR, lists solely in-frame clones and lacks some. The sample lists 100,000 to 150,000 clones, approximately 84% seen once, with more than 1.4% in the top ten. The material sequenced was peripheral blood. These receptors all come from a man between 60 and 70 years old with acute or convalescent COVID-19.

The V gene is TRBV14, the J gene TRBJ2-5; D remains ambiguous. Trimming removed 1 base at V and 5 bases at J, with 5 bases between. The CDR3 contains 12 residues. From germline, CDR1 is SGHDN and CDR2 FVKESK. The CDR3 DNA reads TGTGCCAGCAGCCAAGCCGGGGAGACCCAGTACTTC. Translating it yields CASSQAGETQYF.

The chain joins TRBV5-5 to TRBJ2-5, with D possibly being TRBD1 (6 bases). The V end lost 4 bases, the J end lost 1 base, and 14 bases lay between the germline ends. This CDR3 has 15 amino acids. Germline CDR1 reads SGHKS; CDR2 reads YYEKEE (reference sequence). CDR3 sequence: CASSADRFLQETQYF. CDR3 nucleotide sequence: TGTGCCAGCAGCGCCGACAGGTTCCTCCAAGAGACCCAGTACTTC.

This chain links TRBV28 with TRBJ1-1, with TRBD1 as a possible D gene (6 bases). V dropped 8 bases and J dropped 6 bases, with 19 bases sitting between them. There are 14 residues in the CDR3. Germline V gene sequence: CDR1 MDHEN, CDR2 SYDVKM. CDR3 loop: CASFPIPRGSEAFF. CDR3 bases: TGTGCCAGCTTCCCAATCCCCAGGGGCTCTGAAGCTTTCTTT.

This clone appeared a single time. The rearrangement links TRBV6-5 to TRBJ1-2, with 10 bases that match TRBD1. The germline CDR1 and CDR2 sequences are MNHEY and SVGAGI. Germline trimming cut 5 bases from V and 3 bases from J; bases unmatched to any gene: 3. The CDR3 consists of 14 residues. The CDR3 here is CASSIGTGDYGYTF. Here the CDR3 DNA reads TGTGCCAGCAGTATCGGGACAGGGGACTATGGCTACACCTTC.

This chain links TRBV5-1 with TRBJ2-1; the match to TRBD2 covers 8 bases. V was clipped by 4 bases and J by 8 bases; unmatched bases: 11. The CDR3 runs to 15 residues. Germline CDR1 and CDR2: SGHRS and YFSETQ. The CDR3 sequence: CASSPGGLARDEQFF. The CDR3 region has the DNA TGCGCCAGCAGCCCGGGAGGGCTAGCCCGTGATGAGCAGTTCTTC.

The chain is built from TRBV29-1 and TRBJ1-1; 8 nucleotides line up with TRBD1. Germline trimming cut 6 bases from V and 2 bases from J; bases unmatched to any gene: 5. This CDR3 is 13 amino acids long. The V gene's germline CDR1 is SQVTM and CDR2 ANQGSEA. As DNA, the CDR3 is TGCAGCGTCGGACAGGGTGGAAACACTGAAGCTTTCTTT. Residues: CSVGQGGNTEAFF.

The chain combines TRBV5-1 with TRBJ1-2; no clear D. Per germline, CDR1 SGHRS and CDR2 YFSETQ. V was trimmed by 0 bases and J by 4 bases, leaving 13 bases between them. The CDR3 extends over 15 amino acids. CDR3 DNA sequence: TGCGCCAGCAGCTTGGTTCGGGGAGGGAGCTATGGCTACACCTTC. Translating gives CASSLVRGGSYGYTF.

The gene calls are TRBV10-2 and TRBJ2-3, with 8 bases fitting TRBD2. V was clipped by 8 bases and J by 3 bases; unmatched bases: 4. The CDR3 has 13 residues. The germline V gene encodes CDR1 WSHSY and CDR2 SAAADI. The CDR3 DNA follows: TGCGCCAGCTCGGGGGGGACTACAGATACGCAGTATTTT. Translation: CASSGGTTDTQYF.

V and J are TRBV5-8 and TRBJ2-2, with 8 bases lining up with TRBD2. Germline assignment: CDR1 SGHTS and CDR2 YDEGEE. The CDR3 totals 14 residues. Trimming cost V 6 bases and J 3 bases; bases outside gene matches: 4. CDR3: CASTAGGYTGELFF. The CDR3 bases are TGTGCCAGCACTGCGGGGGGTTACACCGGGGAGCTGTTTTTT.